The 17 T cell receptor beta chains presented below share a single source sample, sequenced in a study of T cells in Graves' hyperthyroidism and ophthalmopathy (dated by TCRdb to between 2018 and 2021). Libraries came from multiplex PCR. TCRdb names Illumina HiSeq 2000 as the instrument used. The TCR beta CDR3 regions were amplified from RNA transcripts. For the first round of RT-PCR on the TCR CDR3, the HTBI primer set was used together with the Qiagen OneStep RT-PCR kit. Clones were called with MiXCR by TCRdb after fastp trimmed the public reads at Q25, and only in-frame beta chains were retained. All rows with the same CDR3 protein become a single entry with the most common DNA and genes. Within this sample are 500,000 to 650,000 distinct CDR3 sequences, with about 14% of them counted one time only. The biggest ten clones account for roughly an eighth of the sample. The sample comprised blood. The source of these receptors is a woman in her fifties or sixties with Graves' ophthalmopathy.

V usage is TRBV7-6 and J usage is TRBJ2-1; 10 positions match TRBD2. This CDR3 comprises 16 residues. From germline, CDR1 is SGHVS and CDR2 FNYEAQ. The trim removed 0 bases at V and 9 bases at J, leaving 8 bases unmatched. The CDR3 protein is CASSLAGVAGGFEQFF. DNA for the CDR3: TGTGCCAGCAGCTTAGCGGGGGTAGCGGGAGGATTTGAGCAGTTCTTC. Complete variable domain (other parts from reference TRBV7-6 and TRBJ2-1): GAGVSQSPRYKVTKRGQDVALRCDPISGHVSLYWYRQALGQGPEFLTYFNYEAQQDKSGLPNDRFSAERPEGSISTLTIQRTEQRDSAMYRCASSLAGVAGGFEQFFGPGTRLTVL.

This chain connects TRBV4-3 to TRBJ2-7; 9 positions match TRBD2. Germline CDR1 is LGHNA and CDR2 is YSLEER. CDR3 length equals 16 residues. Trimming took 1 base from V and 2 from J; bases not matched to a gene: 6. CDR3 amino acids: CASSQAGREGTYEQYF. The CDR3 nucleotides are TGCGCCAGCAGCCAAGCCGGGCGGGAGGGCACCTACGAGCAGTACTTC.

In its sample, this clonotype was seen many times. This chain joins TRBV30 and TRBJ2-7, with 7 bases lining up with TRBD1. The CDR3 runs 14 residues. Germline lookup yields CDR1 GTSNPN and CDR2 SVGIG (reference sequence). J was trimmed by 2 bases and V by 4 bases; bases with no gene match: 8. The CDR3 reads CAWTIRDRPYEQYF. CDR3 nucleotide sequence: TGTGCCTGGACCATAAGGGACAGACCCTACGAGCAGTACTTC.

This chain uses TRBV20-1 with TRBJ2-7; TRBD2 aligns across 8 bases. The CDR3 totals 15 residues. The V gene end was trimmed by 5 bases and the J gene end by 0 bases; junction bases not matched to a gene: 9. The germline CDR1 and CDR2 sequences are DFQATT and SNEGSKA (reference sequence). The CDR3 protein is CSAPKGLGSSYEQYF. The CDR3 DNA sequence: TGCAGTGCTCCGAAGGGACTAGGAAGCTCCTACGAGCAGTACTTC.

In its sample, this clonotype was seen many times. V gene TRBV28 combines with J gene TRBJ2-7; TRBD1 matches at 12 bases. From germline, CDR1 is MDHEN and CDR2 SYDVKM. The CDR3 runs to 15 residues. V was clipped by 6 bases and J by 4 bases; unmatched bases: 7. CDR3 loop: CASRARDRGHYEQYF. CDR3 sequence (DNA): TGTGCCAGCAGGGCCCGGGACAGGGGGCATTACGAGCAGTACTTC.

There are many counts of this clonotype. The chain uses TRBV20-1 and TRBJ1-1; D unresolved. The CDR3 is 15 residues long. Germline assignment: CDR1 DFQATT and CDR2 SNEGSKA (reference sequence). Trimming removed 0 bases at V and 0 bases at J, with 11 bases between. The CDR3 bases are TGCAGTGCTAGAGACTTCCTTCGGTTGAACACTGAAGCTTTCTTT. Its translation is CSARDFLRLNTEAFF.

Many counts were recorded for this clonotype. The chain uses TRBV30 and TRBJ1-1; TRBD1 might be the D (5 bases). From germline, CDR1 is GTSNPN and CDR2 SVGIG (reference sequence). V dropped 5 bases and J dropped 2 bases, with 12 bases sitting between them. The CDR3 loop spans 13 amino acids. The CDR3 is CAWHPGANTEAFF. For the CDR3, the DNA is TGTGCCTGGCACCCTGGGGCCAACACTGAAGCTTTCTTT.

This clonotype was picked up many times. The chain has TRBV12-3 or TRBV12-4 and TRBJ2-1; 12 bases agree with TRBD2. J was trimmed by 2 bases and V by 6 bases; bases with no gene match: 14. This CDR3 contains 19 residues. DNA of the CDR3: TGTGCCAGCAGACCCGGACTAGCGGGACCCGGGAGGACCTACAATGAGCAGTTCTTC. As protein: CASRPGLAGPGRTYNEQFF.

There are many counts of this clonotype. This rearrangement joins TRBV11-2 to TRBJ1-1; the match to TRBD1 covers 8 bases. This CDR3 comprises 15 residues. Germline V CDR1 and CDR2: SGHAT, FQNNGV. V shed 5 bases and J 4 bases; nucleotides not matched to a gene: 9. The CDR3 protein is CASSIRQGSATEAFF. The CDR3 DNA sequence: TGTGCCAGCAGCATAAGACAGGGGTCGGCCACTGAAGCTTTCTTT.

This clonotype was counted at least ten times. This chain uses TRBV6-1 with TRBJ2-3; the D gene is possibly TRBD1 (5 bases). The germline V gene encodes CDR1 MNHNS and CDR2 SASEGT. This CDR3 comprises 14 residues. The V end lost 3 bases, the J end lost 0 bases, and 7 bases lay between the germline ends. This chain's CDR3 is CASSERQSTDTQYF. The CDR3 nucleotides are TGTGCCAGCAGTGAGCGACAGAGCACAGATACGCAGTATTTT.

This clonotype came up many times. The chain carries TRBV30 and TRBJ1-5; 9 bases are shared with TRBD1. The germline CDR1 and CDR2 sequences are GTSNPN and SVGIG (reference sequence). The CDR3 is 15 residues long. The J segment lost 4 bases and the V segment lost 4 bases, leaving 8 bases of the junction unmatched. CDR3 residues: CAWTTGTGYNQPQHF. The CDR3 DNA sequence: TGTGCCTGGACCACCGGGACAGGGTATAATCAGCCCCAGCATTTT.

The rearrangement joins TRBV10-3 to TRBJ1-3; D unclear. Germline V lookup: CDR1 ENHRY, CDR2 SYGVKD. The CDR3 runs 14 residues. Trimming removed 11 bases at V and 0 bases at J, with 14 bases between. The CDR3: CAANGQLSGNTIYF. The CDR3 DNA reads TGTGCCGCTAACGGCCAGCTCTCTGGAAACACCATATATTTT.

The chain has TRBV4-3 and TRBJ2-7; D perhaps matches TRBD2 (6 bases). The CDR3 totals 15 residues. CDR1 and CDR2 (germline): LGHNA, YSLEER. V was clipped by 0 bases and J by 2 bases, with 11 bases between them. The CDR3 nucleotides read TGCGCCAGCAGCCAAGATCGTAGCGGAACCTACGAGCAGTACTTC. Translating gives CASSQDRSGTYEQYF.

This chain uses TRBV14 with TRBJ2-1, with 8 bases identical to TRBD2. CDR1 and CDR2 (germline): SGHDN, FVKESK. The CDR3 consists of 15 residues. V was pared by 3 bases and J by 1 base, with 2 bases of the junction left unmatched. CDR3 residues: CASSHLAGSYNEQFF. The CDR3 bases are TGTGCCAGCAGCCATCTAGCGGGTTCCTACAATGAGCAGTTCTTC.

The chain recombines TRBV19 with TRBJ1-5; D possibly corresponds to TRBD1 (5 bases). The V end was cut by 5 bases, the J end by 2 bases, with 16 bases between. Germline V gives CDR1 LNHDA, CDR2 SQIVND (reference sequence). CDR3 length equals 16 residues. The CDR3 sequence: CASSVRPGGGNQPQHF. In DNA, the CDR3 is TGTGCCAGTAGTGTCCGCCCTGGGGGGGGCAATCAGCCCCAGCATTTT. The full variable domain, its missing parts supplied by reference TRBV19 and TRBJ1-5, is DGGITQSPKYLFRKEGQNVTLSCEQNLNHDAMYWYRQDPGQGLRLIYYSQIVNDFQKGDIAEGYSVSREKKESFPLTVTSAQKNPTAFYLCASSVRPGGGNQPQHFGDGTRLSIL.

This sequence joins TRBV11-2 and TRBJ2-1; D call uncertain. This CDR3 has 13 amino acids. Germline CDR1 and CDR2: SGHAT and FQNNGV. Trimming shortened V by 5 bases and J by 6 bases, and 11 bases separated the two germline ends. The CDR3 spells CASSSLSVNEQFF. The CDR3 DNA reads TGTGCCAGCAGCAGCTTATCTGTCAATGAGCAGTTCTTC.

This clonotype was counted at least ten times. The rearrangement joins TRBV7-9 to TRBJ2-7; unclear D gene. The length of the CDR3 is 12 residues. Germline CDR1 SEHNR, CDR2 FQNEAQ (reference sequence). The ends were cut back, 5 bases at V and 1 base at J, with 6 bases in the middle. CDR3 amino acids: CASSVVSYEQYF. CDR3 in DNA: TGTGCCAGCAGCGTAGTTTCCTACGAGCAGTACTTC.